One sample yielded the 4 T cell receptor beta chains listed below, sequenced in a study of cytomegalovirus exposure and HLA in healthy donors. Sequenced by immunoSEQ multiplex PCR; TCRdb stores in-frame clones only, minus some. Of roughly 260,000 clones listed, 90% were seen once; the top ten hold under 0.4%. Sequenced sample: PBMCs. These TCRs come from a woman aged 18-35 years in good health and CMV-seronegative.

V is TRBV9 and J is TRBJ1-1, with D perhaps matching TRBD1 (6 bases). Trimming took 0 bases from V and 3 from J, leaving 9 bases between them. This CDR3 is 14 amino acids long. Germline-derived CDR1 and CDR2 are SGDLS and YYNGEE. CDR3: CASSVDRTDTEAFF. The CDR3 nucleotides are TGTGCCAGCAGCGTAGATCGGACAGACACTGAAGCTTTCTTT.

This chain uses TRBV27 with TRBJ1-5; no clear D. There are 13 residues in the CDR3. CDR1 is MNHEY, CDR2 SMNVEV, per germline (reference sequence). Trimming shortened V by 5 bases and J by 2 bases, and 7 bases separated the two germline ends. CDR3 protein: CASSPPGNQPQHF. The CDR3 coding sequence is TGTGCCAGCAGTCCCCCGGGCAATCAGCCCCAGCATTTT.

Here the CDR3 reads CASSIGGTGSRETQYF. In nucleotides, the CDR3 is TGTGCCAGTAGTATTGGTGGGACAGGGAGTAGGGAGACCCAGTACTTC. The chain joins TRBV19 to TRBJ2-5; 9 nucleotides agree with TRBD1. Germline V lookup: CDR1 LNHDA, CDR2 SQIVND (reference sequence). The CDR3 covers 16 residues. The V gene end was trimmed by 3 bases and the J gene end by 5 bases; junction bases not matched to a gene: 10.

The chain links TRBV27 to TRBJ1-5, with TRBD1 matching over 8 bases. Trimming removed 0 bases from V and 3 bases from J; junction bases left unmatched: 13. The germline V gene has CDR1 MNHEY and CDR2 SMNVEV (reference sequence). The CDR3 has 19 amino acids. The CDR3 protein is CASSLSMGQEVGNNQPQHF. The CDR3 DNA reads TGTGCCAGCAGTTTATCGATGGGACAGGAGGTCGGGAACAATCAGCCCCAGCATTTT.